This entry lists 29 T cell receptor beta chains sequenced from one sample in a study of cytomegalovirus exposure and HLA in healthy donors. The PCR ran on 60 Vbeta and 13 Jbeta primers. Repertoires were generated with immunoSEQ multiplex PCR, while TCRdb's copy carries only in-frame clones and drops some. The sample records approximately 190,000 clones, approximately 78% being singletons. Sequencing input: PBMCs. The source is a woman under 30 in good health and CMV-seronegative.

For this clone: The same CDR3 can be traced to other DNA sequences in this sample. The gene calls are TRBV11-2 and TRBJ1-1; unclear D gene. Germline CDR1 reads SGHAT; CDR2 reads FQNNGV. This CDR3 is 11 amino acids long. V was clipped by 4 bases and J by 2 bases, with 2 bases between them. The CDR3 nucleotides are TGTGCCAGCAGCTCTAACACTGAAGCTTTCTTT. This encodes CASSSNTEAFF.

Here the CDR3 reads CASTFRDLLNEQFF. The CDR3 nucleotides read TGTGCCAGCACCTTCCGGGATCTCCTGAATGAGCAGTTCTTC. V and J are TRBV2 and TRBJ2-1; D is perhaps TRBD2 (5 bases). Germline CDR1 and CDR2: SNHLY and FYNNEI. There are 14 residues in the CDR3. Trimming removed 7 bases from V and 7 bases from J, with 17 bases in between. Variable domain in full (rest from reference TRBV2 and TRBJ2-1): EPEVTQTPSHQVTQMGQEVILRCVPISNHLYFYWYRQILGQKVEFLVSFYNNEISEKSEIFDDQFSVERPDGSNFTLKIRSTKLEDSAMYFCASTFRDLLNEQFFGPGTRLTVL.

This clone has more than one count but fewer than ten. V is TRBV9 and J is TRBJ1-5, with 10 bases fitting TRBD1. V shed 0 bases, J shed 0 bases, and the junction held 9 bases outside the gene matches. Germline V gene data show CDR1 as SGDLS and CDR2 as YYNGEE. This CDR3 is built from 19 residues. The CDR3 spells CASSVGPGQGFYSNQPQHF. The CDR3 region has the DNA TGTGCCAGCAGCGTAGGACCGGGACAGGGGTTCTATAGCAATCAGCCCCAGCATTTT. The complete variable domain, with remaining parts taken from reference TRBV9 and TRBJ1-5, reads DSGVTQTPKHLITATGQRVTLRCSPRSGDLSVYWYQQSLDQGLQFLIQYYNGEERAKGNILERFSAQQFPDLHSELNLSSLELGDSALYFCASSVGPGQGFYSNQPQHFGDGTRLSIL.

This chain uses TRBV27 with TRBJ1-5; D perhaps matches TRBD1 (6 bases). The germline CDR1 and CDR2 sequences are MNHEY and SMNVEV (reference sequence). This CDR3 spans 15 amino acids. V shed 2 bases and J shed 3 bases, with 11 bases lying between them. CDR3 amino acids: CASSLAGAYNQPQHF. Written as DNA, the CDR3 is TGTGCCAGCAGTTTAGCAGGGGCCTACAATCAGCCCCAGCATTTT.

The chain carries TRBV7-7 and TRBJ2-5, with D unclear. Germline V gene data show CDR1 as SSHAT and CDR2 as FNYEAQ (reference sequence). The CDR3 totals 14 residues. Trimming stripped 0 bases from V and 1 base from J, with 6 bases between. This CDR3 is CASSLATTQETQYF. The CDR3 DNA is TGTGCCAGCAGCTTAGCAACAACCCAAGAGACCCAGTACTTC.

The CDR3 region has the DNA TGTGCCAGTAGTAGCGCACAGGAAGAGACCCAGTACTTC. Translation: CASSSAQEETQYF. The V gene is TRBV19, the J gene TRBJ2-5; maybe TRBD1 (5 bases). Deletions cut 4 bases from V and 3 bases from J, with 9 bases between. The CDR3 is 13 residues long. Per the germline V gene, CDR1 is LNHDA and CDR2 is SQIVND (reference sequence).

The chain joins TRBV5-1 to TRBJ2-7, with D tentatively TRBD2 (5 bases). The CDR3 has 14 amino acids. CDR1 is SGHRS, CDR2 YFSETQ, per germline. V was shortened by 5 bases and J by 2 bases, with 14 bases between the two germline ends. CDR3 loop: CASRSLETTYEQYF. Here the CDR3 DNA reads TGCGCCAGCAGATCCCTCGAGACTACCTACGAGCAGTACTTC.

V usage is TRBV19 and J usage is TRBJ1-5, with 8 bases matching TRBD1. Germline loops: CDR1 LNHDA, CDR2 SQIVND (reference sequence). The CDR3 spans 14 residues. Trimming removed 6 bases from V and 2 bases from J; junction bases left unmatched: 3. The CDR3 DNA follows: TGTGCCAGTAGAGTGACAGGGGGCAATCAGCCCCAGCATTTT. Protein: CASRVTGGNQPQHF.

The chain uses TRBV28 and TRBJ1-5; D is ambiguous. The CDR3 runs 14 residues. The germline V and J ends were trimmed by 6 bases and 2 bases, with 11 bases remaining between them. Germline V CDR1 and CDR2: MDHEN, SYDVKM. CDR3 coding DNA: TGTGCCAGCAGGGGCGGGGTCCGCAATCAGCCCCAGCATTTT. Its protein product is CASRGGVRNQPQHF.

V usage is TRBV21-1 and J usage is TRBJ2-5; the table's D call, TRBD1, was not checked against the DNA. TRBV21-1 is a recognized pseudogene. This CDR3 contains 14 residues. The CDR3 loop reads CASSKIQGEWTQYF. The CDR3 DNA reads as TGTGCCAGCAGCAAAATACAGGGGGAATGGACCCAGTACTTC.

The chain combines TRBV12-5 with TRBJ2-7; a weak D match, TRBD1 (5 bases). From germline, CDR1 is LGHNT and CDR2 FRNRAP. V lost 1 base to trimming and J lost 3 bases, with 10 bases between them. The CDR3 has 14 residues. In nucleotides, the CDR3 is TGTGCTAGTGGTTTGGGAGGACAACTCTACGAGCAGTACTTC. This codes for CASGLGGQLYEQYF.

The gene calls are TRBV7-8 and TRBJ2-7; 8 nucleotides align to TRBD1. This CDR3 is 14 amino acids long. The J segment lost 3 bases and the V segment lost 3 bases, leaving 4 bases of the junction unmatched. Germline V CDR1 and CDR2: SGHVS, FQNEAQ. CDR3 region: CASSLGTGVYEQYF. CDR3 nucleotides: TGTGCCAGCAGCTTGGGGACAGGAGTCTACGAGCAGTACTTC.

The chain couples TRBV7-2 to TRBJ2-1, with D maybe TRBD1 (6 bases). The germline V and J ends were trimmed by 2 bases and 0 bases, with 8 bases remaining between them. This CDR3 is built from 15 residues. Germline CDR1 SGHTA, CDR2 FQGNSA. The DNA of the CDR3 is TGTGCCAGCAGCTTACTACAGGGCTCCTACAATGAGCAGTTCTTC. It specifies CASSLLQGSYNEQFF.

The gene calls are TRBV19 and TRBJ2-1, with TRBD2 as a possible D gene (6 bases). With 3 bases removed from V and 4 bases from J, the gap between germline ends came to 7 bases. Looked up from germline, CDR1 is LNHDA and CDR2 is SQIVND (reference sequence). The CDR3 is made up of 13 amino acids. CDR3 sequence reads: CASSISGYNEQFF. The CDR3 DNA reads TGTGCCAGTAGTATCAGCGGGTACAATGAGCAGTTCTTC.

To note about this clone: The same CDR3 also results from other DNA sequences found in this sample. This chain joins TRBV9 and TRBJ2-1; 13 bases fit TRBD2. CDR3 length: 15 amino acids. After removal of 0 bases from V and 6 bases from J, the junction contained 0 bases not matched to a gene. Germline CDR1 and CDR2: SGDLS and YYNGEE. The CDR3 loop is CASSVGTSGGNEQFF. DNA for the CDR3: TGTGCCAGCAGCGTAGGGACTAGCGGGGGCAATGAGCAGTTCTTC.

This clone was counted between two and nine times. This chain links TRBV13 with TRBJ2-7, with 8 bases lining up with TRBD1. Germline CDR1 PRHDT, CDR2 FYEKMQ (reference sequence). The CDR3 runs to 15 residues. The V and J ends lost 0 bases and 4 bases, in that order; junction bases with no gene match: 5. CDR3 in amino acids: CASSLGAGGFYEQYF. In nucleotides, the CDR3 is TGTGCCAGCAGCTTAGGGGCAGGGGGCTTTTACGAGCAGTACTTC. Full variable domain (missing parts from reference TRBV13 and TRBJ2-7): AAGVIQSPRHLIKEKRETATLKCYPIPRHDTVYWYQQGPGQDPQFLISFYEKMQSDKGSIPDRFSAQQFSDYHSELNMSSLELGDSALYFCASSLGAGGFYEQYFGPGTRLTVT.

V usage is TRBV19 and J usage is TRBJ2-3, with TRBD2 identical over 10 bases. Trimming at V came to 8 bases and at J to 0 bases, leaving 8 bases not matched to a gene. This CDR3 has 16 residues. Germline V gene data show CDR1 as LNHDA and CDR2 as SQIVND (reference sequence). DNA for the CDR3: TGTGCCAGTGCGGAGCGGGGGGGGCCTAGCACAGATACGCAGTATTTT. The encoded protein is CASAERGGPSTDTQYF.

This rearrangement joins TRBV7-8 to TRBJ2-5; TRBD2 agrees at 12 bases. V shed 5 bases, J shed 5 bases, and the junction held 15 bases outside the gene matches. The germline V gene encodes CDR1 SGHVS and CDR2 FQNEAQ. This CDR3 has 18 amino acids. The chain's CDR3 is CASSPRPSGRAVVETQYF. In DNA, the CDR3 is TGTGCCAGCAGCCCAAGGCCTAGCGGGAGGGCGGTGGTGGAGACCCAGTACTTC.

V and J are TRBV28 and TRBJ2-3, with D perhaps matching TRBD2 (6 bases). The CDR3 consists of 18 residues. Looked up from germline, CDR1 is MDHEN and CDR2 is SYDVKM. Trimming took off 1 base at V and 2 bases at J, with 19 bases between the two ends. The CDR3 sequence: CASSLFMGGMGITDTQYF. The CDR3 coding sequence is TGTGCCAGCAGTTTATTTATGGGCGGGATGGGTATCACAGATACGCAGTATTTT.

The genes are TRBV4-1 and TRBJ1-1; no definite D call. Germline V gene lookup returns CDR1 MGHRA and CDR2 YSYEKL. The CDR3 is made up of 11 amino acids. The V gene lost 3 bases and the J gene lost 6 bases, with 5 bases spanning the gap. CDR3 amino acids: CASSQAAEAFF. DNA for the CDR3: TGCGCCAGCAGCCAGGCCGCTGAAGCTTTCTTT.

The rearrangement links TRBV6-1 to TRBJ1-6, with 7 bases matching TRBD1. After removal of 1 base from V and 9 bases from J, the junction contained 6 bases not matched to a gene. There are 15 residues in the CDR3. Germline CDR1 reads MNHNS; CDR2 reads SASEGT. The CDR3 spells CASSEVEGASSPLHF. DNA for the CDR3: TGTGCCAGCAGTGAAGTAGAGGGGGCATCTTCACCCCTCCACTTT.

This chain connects TRBV29-1 to TRBJ2-2; no reliable D call. The CDR3 has 12 residues. Per germline, CDR1 SQVTM and CDR2 ANQGSEA. Trimming removed 7 bases from V and 5 bases from J, with 11 bases in between. The CDR3 loop reads CSARTRTGELFF. The CDR3 bases are TGCAGCGCCCGAACGAGGACCGGGGAGCTGTTTTTT.

The chain employs TRBV5-1 and TRBJ2-5; D might be TRBD1 (6 bases). The J call is in doubt because the DNA end fits TRBJ2-7 better. Germline CDR1 is SGHRS and CDR2 is YFSETQ. The CDR3 contains 14 residues. The DNA for the CDR3 is TGCGCCAGCAGCTCCCGGGACACCCTCTACGAGCAGTACTTC. Translating it yields CASSSRDTLYEQYF.

This clone was seen only a few times. V gene TRBV5-1 combines with J gene TRBJ2-7; 9 bases map to TRBD2. The CDR3 extends over 13 amino acids. Germline lookup yields CDR1 SGHRS and CDR2 YFSETQ. The V segment lost 2 bases and the J segment 6 bases; nucleotides outside the gene matches: 3. CDR3 DNA sequence: TGCGCCAGCAGCTTTGGAGCGGGGGGCGAGCAGTACTTC. Translated: CASSFGAGGEQYF.

The rearrangement joins TRBV5-4 to TRBJ2-7, with 7 positions matching TRBD1. The CDR3 is 13 amino acids. After removal of 4 bases from V and 6 bases from J, the junction contained 7 bases not matched to a gene. CDR1 and CDR2 (germline): SGHNT, YYREEE (reference sequence). The CDR3 region is CASSPQGTAEQYF. CDR3 DNA sequence: TGTGCCAGCAGCCCACAGGGGACCGCCGAGCAGTACTTC. Complete variable domain (other parts from reference TRBV5-4 and TRBJ2-7): ETGVTQSPTHLIKTRGQQVTLRCSSQSGHNTVSWYQQALGQGPQFIFQYYREEENGRGNFPPRFSGLQFPNYSSELNVNALELDDSALYLCASSPQGTAEQYFGPGTRLTVT.

As to this clone: Other DNA sequences in the same sample also yield this CDR3. V and J are TRBV7-9 and TRBJ1-2; TRBD1 aligns across 7 bases. From germline, CDR1 is SEHNR and CDR2 FQNEAQ (reference sequence). V shed 5 bases, J shed 4 bases, and the junction held 4 bases outside the gene matches. This CDR3 is built from 13 residues. CDR3 sequence: CASSLGTAYGYTF. CDR3 nucleotide sequence: TGTGCCAGCAGCCTCGGGACAGCCTATGGCTACACCTTC.

This clone occurred a few times. The chain combines TRBV29-1 with TRBJ2-5, with TRBD2 as a possible D gene (5 bases). The germline gives CDR1 SQVTM, CDR2 ANQGSEA. Between the trimmed V and J ends, which lost 8 bases and 2 bases, there was a span of 15 bases. This CDR3 spans 13 amino acids. The CDR3 DNA is TGCAGCTCCAAGGGTACGGGGCAAGAGACCCAGTACTTC. Amino acid sequence: CSSKGTGQETQYF.

J is TRBJ1-4 and V is TRBV5-1; 9 nucleotides agree with TRBD1. This CDR3 has 14 amino acids. V shed 4 bases, J shed 8 bases, and the junction held 6 bases outside the gene matches. Germline V CDR1 and CDR2: SGHRS, YFSETQ. CDR3 DNA sequence: TGCGCCAGCAGCCTGACAGGGACAGGGGAAAAACTGTTTTTT. Its translation is CASSLTGTGEKLFF.

This clone was seen a single time. The chain is built from TRBV6-5 and TRBJ2-7; a possible D gene is TRBD2 (6 bases). The germline V gene encodes CDR1 MNHEY and CDR2 SVGAGI. The length of the CDR3 is 14 residues. With 0 bases removed from V and 6 bases from J, the gap between germline ends came to 12 bases. CDR3 nucleotides: TGTGCCAGCAGTTACTCGAGGTCCGGGAGCGAGCAGTACTTC. The encoded protein is CASSYSRSGSEQYF.